This T cell receptor (beta chain) was sequenced during a study of shared clonotypes between healthy human individuals. The CDR3 spans 16 residues. V lost 5 bases to trimming and J lost 5 bases; unmatched junction nucleotides: 9. CDR1 and CDR2 (germline): SEHNR, FQNEAQ (reference sequence). Sequencing used immunoSEQ multiplex PCR; TCRdb keeps in-frame clones, though not all of them. The table has under 550,000 clones, almost 97% seen once. Sample: naive CD4+ T cells sorted from blood. Subset noted: CD45RA+ positively selected. The chain recombines TRBV7-9 with TRBJ2-1; TRBD2 aligns across 10 bases. This receptor was obtained from a woman aged 25 to 39 in good health. The CDR3 region is CASSPNPGLAHNEQFF. The CDR3 nucleotides read TGTGCCAGCAGCCCAAACCCGGGACTAGCGCACAATGAGCAGTTCTTC.